A single sample is the source of the 23 T cell receptor beta chains below, sequenced in a study of regulatory T cells in long-lasting Graves disease (dated by TCRdb to 2020 to 2022). Libraries were made using multiplex PCR. For sequencing, an Illumina HiSeq 4000 was employed. CDR3 regions were amplified by Arm-PCR with iRepertoire HTBI primers to construct TCR beta libraries. Clones were called with MiXCR by TCRdb after fastp trimmed the public reads at Q25, and only in-frame beta chains were retained. Merged by CDR3 protein, the rows form single entries marked with the most common genes and DNA. In this sample the table shows 520,000 or so distinct CDR3 sequences, 9.5% to 15% of which occur a single time. Approximately 9.6% of the sample is held by the ten biggest clonotypes. This sample's time point label indicates: newly diagnosed GD, antithyroid drugs for less than 3 months. For both TCR sequencing and RNA sequencing, RNA was extracted from PBMCs in TRIzol.

These data also featured in a second study, about T cells in Graves' hyperthyroidism and ophthalmopathy.

The input for sequencing was peripheral blood mononuclear cells (PBMCs), taken at new diagnosis, from a patient treated with antithyroid drugs. Receptor source: a woman under 40 with Graves disease. Donor details come from another sample of the same person, matched by shared clones.

The table lists this clonotype with a few counts. The chain joins TRBV19 to TRBJ1-5; possible D gene TRBD1, 5 bases. Germline V CDR1 and CDR2: LNHDA, SQIVND (reference sequence). This CDR3 spans 17 amino acids. Trimming shortened V by 6 bases and J by 0 bases, and 18 bases separated the two germline ends. The DNA for the CDR3 is TGTGCCAGTAGCCTCGGGACTGGCGATTATAGCAATCAGCCCCAGCATTTT. Its protein product is CASSLGTGDYSNQPQHF. Full variable domain (remainder filled in from reference TRBV19 and TRBJ1-5): DGGITQSPKYLFRKEGQNVTLSCEQNLNHDAMYWYRQDPGQGLRLIYYSQIVNDFQKGDIAEGYSVSREKKESFPLTVTSAQKNPTAFYLCASSLGTGDYSNQPQHFGDGTRLSIL.

To note about this clonotype: Being one base from a much bigger clone, this may be a read error. The J gene is TRBJ2-7, the V gene TRBV6-1, with D possibly TRBD2 on 5 matching bases. CDR1 and CDR2 (germline): MNHNS, SASEGT. V lost 5 bases and J lost 3, with 14 bases in between. This CDR3 comprises 14 residues. In DNA, the CDR3 is TGTGCCAGCAGTCTCGGGATTAAAATCTACGAGCAGTACTTC. Amino acids: CASSLGIKIYEQYF.

The table lists this clonotype with many counts. This chain uses TRBV20-1 with TRBJ2-1; tentatively, D is TRBD2 (6 bases). This CDR3 contains 18 residues. Germline CDR1 and CDR2: DFQATT and SNEGSKA (reference sequence). Trimming removed 2 bases from V and 3 bases from J, with 23 bases in between. CDR3: CSARWYLPPRTNYNEQFF. DNA for the CDR3: TGCAGTGCTAGATGGTACCTTCCACCCCGGACTAACTACAATGAGCAGTTCTTC.

This clonotype was recorded many times. The genes are TRBV10-3 and TRBJ1-4; 7 bases are shared with TRBD1. Trimming took 8 bases from V and 3 from J; bases not matched to a gene: 6. Germline V gives CDR1 ENHRY, CDR2 SYGVKD. This CDR3 region has 14 residues. CDR3 residues: CAIWQGVPNEKLFF. The CDR3 DNA reads TGTGCCATCTGGCAGGGGGTCCCTAATGAAAAACTGTTTTTT.

This clonotype was observed a handful of times. V usage is TRBV7-3 and J usage is TRBJ2-6; D is unresolved. Germline values: CDR1 SGHTA, CDR2 FQGTGA. V was pared by 5 bases and J by 0 bases, with 14 bases between. The CDR3 covers 17 residues. Written as DNA, the CDR3 is TGTGCCAGCAGCCAGACCCTAGGATCCTCTGGGGCCAACGTCCTGACTTTC. Translating gives CASSQTLGSSGANVLTF.

In this sample, this clonotype turned up many times. The chain has TRBV7-8 and TRBJ2-5; no clear D gene. The CDR3 spans 13 residues. Trimming removed 5 bases at V and 5 bases at J, with 12 bases between. Germline lookup yields CDR1 SGHVS and CDR2 FQNEAQ. The CDR3 coding sequence is TGTGCCAGCAGCCGGCAGGCGCGGGAGACCCAGTACTTC. Amino acids: CASSRQARETQYF.

This clonotype appeared many times. The gene calls are TRBV27 and TRBJ1-2; the D is unclear. The CDR3 spans 15 residues. Germline CDR1 MNHEY, CDR2 SMNVEV (reference sequence). V was trimmed by 5 bases and J by 6 bases, leaving 19 bases between them. Here the CDR3 DNA reads TGTGCCAGCAGTCCCTCTTTAACCCACGGGGATGGCTACACCTTC. Its protein is CASSPSLTHGDGYTF.

This clonotype has a handful of counts. For the CDR3, the DNA is TGCAGTGCTAGCGTCATCACGAACACCGGGGAGCTGTTTTTT. As protein: CSASVITNTGELFF. The chain is built from TRBV20-1 and TRBJ2-2; no clear D. The CDR3 has 14 amino acids. CDR1 is DFQATT and CDR2 is SNEGSKA in the germline V gene (reference sequence). V shed 3 bases and J shed 0 bases, with 8 bases lying between them.

This clonotype was observed many times. This chain links TRBV5-1 with TRBJ2-1, with TRBD1 matching over 8 bases. Germline CDR1 is SGHRS and CDR2 is YFSETQ. After removal of 3 bases from V and 8 bases from J, the junction contained 7 bases not matched to a gene. CDR3 length equals 14 residues. This chain's CDR3 is CASSSTGDGHEQFF. CDR3 nucleotide sequence: TGCGCCAGCAGCTCGACAGGGGACGGACATGAGCAGTTCTTC.

This clonotype was found many times. The J gene is TRBJ2-1, the V gene TRBV27, with D tentatively TRBD1 or TRBD2 (5 bases each). In germline, CDR1 is MNHEY, CDR2 SMNVEV (reference sequence). Trimming removed 0 bases from V and 10 bases from J, with 10 bases in between. There are 13 residues in the CDR3. In DNA form, the CDR3 reads TGTGCCAGCAGTTTATCGGGGGACGGGGAGCAGTTCTTC. Residues: CASSLSGDGEQFF.

This clonotype has a handful of counts. This chain connects TRBV9 to TRBJ2-1, with TRBD2 matching 10 bases. Per the germline V gene, CDR1 is SGDLS and CDR2 is YYNGEE. V lost 1 base, J lost 6 bases, and 10 bases stayed unmatched. This CDR3 is built from 17 residues. Written as DNA, the CDR3 is TGTGCCAGCAGCGTAATGTCTAGCGGGAGTTTAGGCAATGAGCAGTTCTTC. Residues: CASSVMSSGSLGNEQFF.

The table lists this clonotype with many counts. This chain uses TRBV20-1 with TRBJ1-6; the D gene is possibly TRBD1 (5 bases). This CDR3 is 14 amino acids long. Germline CDR1 is DFQATT and CDR2 is SNEGSKA (reference sequence). The V end lost 5 bases, the J end lost 2 bases, and 10 bases lay between the germline ends. The DNA of the CDR3 is TGCAGTGCTCTAGGGGCAGCCTATAATTCACCCCTCCACTTT. Translating gives CSALGAAYNSPLHF.

This clonotype came up a few times. The chain couples TRBV12-3 or TRBV12-4 to TRBJ2-1; D not resolved. The CDR3 has 15 amino acids. V lost 6 bases and J lost 0, with 12 bases in between. CDR3 region: CASSRALSSYNEQFF. The CDR3 DNA reads TGTGCCAGCAGCCGGGCCCTTAGCTCCTACAATGAGCAGTTCTTC.

The chain links TRBV18 to TRBJ2-1; 7 positions agree with TRBD2. Germline V gene data show CDR1 as KGHSH and CDR2 as LQKENI. The J segment lost 5 bases and the V segment lost 6 bases, leaving 10 bases of the junction unmatched. The CDR3 covers 15 residues. CDR3 in amino acids: CASSTDWGGNNEQFF. The CDR3 region has the DNA TGTGCCAGCTCTACCGATTGGGGGGGAAACAATGAGCAGTTCTTC.

This clonotype appeared many times. The J gene is TRBJ2-1, the V gene TRBV6-2 or TRBV6-3; tentatively, D is TRBD2 (7 bases). From germline, CDR1 is MNHEY and CDR2 SVGEGT. The CDR3 runs to 14 residues. V dropped 7 bases and J dropped 10 bases, with 20 bases sitting between them. CDR3: CASTRGGGSGEQFF. The CDR3 DNA follows: TGTGCCAGCACCCGGGGAGGGGGATCGGGGGAGCAGTTCTTC.

The table lists this clonotype with many counts. The chain uses TRBV11-2 and TRBJ2-5, with D hard to call. Germline CDR1 and CDR2: SGHAT and FQNNGV. The CDR3 spans 15 residues. V gave up 1 base and J gave up 5 bases, with 14 bases separating them. The CDR3 region is CASSLVGSGKETQYF. As DNA, the CDR3 is TGTGCCAGCAGCTTAGTAGGTAGTGGCAAGGAGACCCAGTACTTC.

This clonotype was seen only a few times. Given a much more abundant clone one base away, this may be a read error. The genes are TRBV2 and TRBJ1-2; 7 nucleotides line up with TRBD1. The CDR3 loop spans 16 amino acids. V lost 3 bases and J lost 5; bases outside the gene matches: 12. CDR1 is SNHLY and CDR2 is FYNNEI in the germline V gene. CDR3 in amino acids: CASSEAPLTGKYGYTF. DNA of the CDR3: TGTGCCAGCAGTGAGGCCCCGCTGACAGGGAAGTATGGCTACACCTTC. Drawing the rest from reference TRBV2 and TRBJ1-2, the complete variable domain is EPEVTQTPSHQVTQMGQEVILRCVPISNHLYFYWYRQILGQKVEFLVSFYNNEISEKSEIFDDQFSVERPDGSNFTLKIRSTKLEDSAMYFCASSEAPLTGKYGYTFGSGTRLTVV.

Comments on this clonotype: This may be a read error, as it is one base from a much larger clone. The rearrangement links TRBV19 to TRBJ1-4, with a weak D call TRBD1 (5 bases). The ends were cut back, 4 bases at V and 8 bases at J, with 17 bases in the middle. The CDR3 length is 15 residues. Germline values: CDR1 LNHDA, CDR2 SQIVND (reference sequence). This chain's CDR3 is CASSTWTYRLEKLFF. The CDR3 DNA reads TGTGCCAGTAGTACGTGGACTTACAGGCTGGAAAAACTGTTTTTT.

This clonotype was detected many times. The chain has TRBV11-1 and TRBJ2-5; weak D call: TRBD2 (5 bases). Looked up from germline, CDR1 is SGHAT and CDR2 is FQDESV (reference sequence). CDR3 length: 15 amino acids. With 1 base removed from V and 1 base from J, the gap between germline ends came to 10 bases. CDR3 DNA sequence: TGTGCCAGCAGCTTAGGGAGACTATTCCAAGAGACCCAGTACTTC. Protein: CASSLGRLFQETQYF.

This clonotype was counted many times. The CDR3 region has the DNA TGTGCCACGAGACTAGGGGGATATAGCAATCAGCCCCAGCATTTT. Its protein is CATRLGGYSNQPQHF. The gene calls are TRBV24-1 and TRBJ1-5, with a tentative D call TRBD1 (6 bases). This CDR3 spans 15 amino acids. Germline assignment: CDR1 KGHDR and CDR2 SFDVKD. The ends were cut back, 10 bases at V and 0 bases at J, with 15 bases in the middle.

The table lists this clonotype with many counts. For the CDR3, the DNA is TGTGCCTGGAGGCGATGGGGAGGCTACAATGAGCAGTTCTTC. It translates to CAWRRWGGYNEQFF. The chain combines TRBV30 with TRBJ2-1, with a weak D call TRBD2 (6 bases). CDR3 length: 14 amino acids. V lost 3 bases to trimming and J lost 3 bases, with 12 bases between them. The germline CDR1 and CDR2 sequences are GTSNPN and SVGIG (reference sequence). Looking up the rest from reference TRBV30 and TRBJ2-1 gives the full variable domain: SQTIHQWPATLVQPVGSPLSLECTVEGTSNPNLYWYRQAAGRGLQLLFYSVGIGQISSEVPQNLSASRPQDRQFILSSKKLLLSDSGFYLCAWRRWGGYNEQFFGPGTRLTVL.

This clonotype was seen many times. CDR3 DNA sequence: TGCGCCAGCAGCCCGACAGGGGGAAGGACCGGGGAGCTGTTTTTT. Translated: CASSPTGGRTGELFF. This chain uses TRBV5-1 with TRBJ2-2; 9 bases map to TRBD1. V was pared by 4 bases and J by 5 bases, with 6 bases of the junction left unmatched. The CDR3 covers 15 residues. Germline V gene data show CDR1 as SGHRS and CDR2 as YFSETQ.

This clonotype was counted at least ten times. The chain has TRBV7-2 and TRBJ2-1, with 12 bases matching TRBD2. The CDR3 totals 18 residues. Germline-derived CDR1 and CDR2 are SGHTA and FQGNSA. V lost 1 base, J lost 6 bases, and 10 bases stayed unmatched. In nucleotides, the CDR3 is TGTGCCAGCAGCTTAGTACTAGCGGGAGGCGGGGGGATCAATGAGCAGTTCTTC. Protein: CASSLVLAGGGGINEQFF.